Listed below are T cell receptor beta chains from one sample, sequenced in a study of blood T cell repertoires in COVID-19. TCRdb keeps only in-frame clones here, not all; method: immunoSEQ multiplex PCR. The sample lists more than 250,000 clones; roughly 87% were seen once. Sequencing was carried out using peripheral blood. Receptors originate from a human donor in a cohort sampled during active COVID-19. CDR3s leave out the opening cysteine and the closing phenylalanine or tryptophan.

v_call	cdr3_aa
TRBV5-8	ASSRRAGADGNTIY
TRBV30	AWSKDRVYGYT
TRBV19	ASRKRTAESTDTQY
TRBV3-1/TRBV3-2	ASSRALLAIGELF
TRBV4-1	ASSQVGRSRGNEKLF
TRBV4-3	ASSQVYRDSAGELF
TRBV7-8	ASSSVQGNTEAF
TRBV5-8	ASRPSGGYGYT
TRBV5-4	ASSLVTGIAEQY
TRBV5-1	ASSPGGLGTEAF
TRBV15	ATSSRTSGVPEQY
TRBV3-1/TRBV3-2	ASSQDYGGGQY
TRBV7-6	ASSSTGSSGNTIY
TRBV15	ATSSRAPNQPQH
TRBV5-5	ASSPASTHGVYEQY
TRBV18	ASSPPSGRSLDTQY
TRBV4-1	ASSQEPGYIYASNQPQH
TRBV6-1	ASSEATANQPQH